This TCR beta chain is drawn from a study of T cell responses to AZD1222 COVID-19 vaccine. Sequenced by immunoSEQ multiplex PCR; TCRdb stores in-frame clones only, minus some. The data show 60,000 to 85,000 clones, with more than 60% seen just once and 25% to 30% held by the top ten. The V segment lost 7 bases and the J segment 7 bases; nucleotides outside the gene matches: 22. Germline V CDR1 and CDR2: KGHDR, SFDVKD. This CDR3 is 19 amino acids long. This rearrangement joins TRBV24-1 to TRBJ2-1; 9 bases align to TRBD2. This receptor was identified in an adult who received the MenACWY meningococcal vaccine as a control. This specimen was peripheral blood, taken 28 days after the second dose of the MenACWY control vaccine. The CDR3: CATRVDSYRAGGPRNEQFF. Here the CDR3 DNA reads TGTGCCACCAGAGTGGATTCCTATCGGGCGGGGGGGCCTAGGAATGAGCAGTTCTTC.